Detailed here is one TCR beta chain. This clonotype was seen ten or more times. There is no known antigen for this receptor. No much larger clonotype is one base removed from it; base qualities were not supplied. The library relied on PCR. TCRdb lists the instrument as Illumina HiSeq 4000. Bulk TCR libraries were generated as previously described, with the TCR primers listed in Table S5 used. The Qiagen AllPrep DNA/RNA kit was used to purify total RNA. Before any analysis, reads coming from multiple sequencing runs of the same library were combined into one pool. The study's own analysis went as follows. Reads were retained only if their TCR constant sequence matched exactly, and those retained reads were trimmed to 150 nt and grouped according to their 12-nt molecular barcodes. Reads in each barcode group were sub-clustered using a 15% Levenshtein threshold, and a quality-weighted consensus sequence was built for each RNA molecule. Non-functional sequences were discarded, and so were lower-count sequences lying one edit away from another sequence. On the basis of fitting two negative binomial distributions, barcode sub-clusters with fewer than 20% of the maximum read count were discarded. The public reads were quality trimmed at Q25 with fastp and then assembled into clones with MiXCR by TCRdb, keeping productive beta chains. Entries are consolidated by CDR3 protein sequence, retaining the most common genes and DNA. TCRdb, not the original authors, processed these V and J calls. Counted in this sample were 550,000 to 750,000 distinct CDR3 sequences; just under 20% of them appeared once. 0.85% to 0.9% of the sample is taken by the ten largest.

Trimming takes 3 bases from V and 0 bases from J, and the germline ends sit 8 bases apart. Reading the germline V gene gives CDR1 SGDLS and CDR2 YYNGEE. From the cysteine through the phenylalanine, the CDR3 covers 14 amino acids. Here the CDR3 DNA is all that survives: 42 bases in frame from base 1. This sample is drawn from a study of molecular identifiers for immune sequencing clone quantification (dated by TCRdb to between 2018 and 2020). The study in broad terms: For a replicate experiment, RNA from roughly 18,000 or 92,000 naive CD8 T cells was divided into five aliquots, and four of the five aliquots were sequenced. CD8 T cells were used in a methods study to benchmark molecular-identifier clustering-based TCR repertoire sequencing (MIDCIRS) and TCR RNA copy counting.

Libraries of naive CD8 T cells were built from anywhere between about 20,000 and 1,000,000 sorted cells, with 10%, 30% or 50% of the purified RNA used. Naive CD8 T cells, defined as CD8+CD4-CCR7+CD45RA+, were FACS-sorted into RLT Plus buffer on a BD FACSAria II. To test detection sensitivity, Jurkat RNA equal to ten TCR copies was added to samples of about 20,000-1,000,000 naive CD8 T cells. Enrichment of CD8 T cells was done with RosetteSep CD8+ T Cell Enrichment Cocktail plus Ficoll-Paque, and ACK red cell lysis came afterward. Study-level results and caveats: Naive libraries contained spiked-in Jurkat TCR RNA (approximately ten copies' worth), which is not part of the donor repertoire. In CMV-specific effector cells, clones with more than 20 RNA copies contained over 97% of molecules, whereas in naive cells such clones contained under 1% of molecules. About three recovered TCR RNA copies per cell were obtained by modeling, versus roughly 9.1 by digital PCR, implying a capture efficiency of around 28%. Identical TCR molecules sharing a barcode could cause highly expanded clone sizes to be underestimated. A single cell's worth of spiked-in Jurkat TCR RNA was reported detectable even among about a million naive CD8 T cells. Without barcode sub-clustering, chimeric consensus sequences inflated TCR diversity; chimeras reached as high as 47%.

Sequenced input: naive CD8+ T cells from blood, with Jurkat cell RNA spiked in. The sample's cell subset or site label, in plain terms: FACS-sorted CD8+CD4-CCR7+CD45RA+ naive T cells. This receptor was obtained from a human donor in good health. Some libraries in this study had Jurkat cell RNA spiked in. The V and J genes are TRBV9 and TRBJ2-3; the D gene assignment is ambiguous. The sequence in DNA is TGTGCCAGCAGCGCGTTTACTAGCACAGATACGCAGTATTTT. This sequence encodes CASSAFTSTDTQYF. Full variable domain (CDR3 extended with the reference TRBV9 and TRBJ2-3 proteins): DSGVTQTPKHLITATGQRVTLRCSPRSGDLSVYWYQQSLDQGLQFLIQYYNGEERAKGNILERFSAQQFPDLHSELNLSSLELGDSALYFCASSAFTSTDTQYFGPGTRLTVL.